This record looks at one T cell receptor beta chain sequence and its context. Per the study methods: By means of reference gene primer amplification, nucleated cell counts were estimated. Here immunoSEQ multiplex PCR was the method, and the copy in TCRdb shows in-frame clones only, minus some. For V, J and clone size, that table is used; D and trimming come from the DNA. The sample has 150,000 or so clones; around 83% are singletons. This sample was included in a study of blood T cell repertoires in COVID-19. Overall study context: Acute-phase and convalescent COVID-19 samples originated in the United States, Italy and Spain. T cells, B-cell-depleted T cells, or PBMCs provided the cDNA or gDNA that served as material.

V was clipped by 0 bases and J by 3 bases, with 7 bases between them. Germline V lookup: CDR1 SGDLS, CDR2 YYNGEE. CDR3 length equals 14 residues. This TCR derives from a man aged 45 to 65 with active or convalescent COVID-19. The chain has TRBV9 and TRBJ2-1, with no clear D. Sequencing input: peripheral blood. CDR3 in DNA: TGTGCCAGCAGCGTAGTCATCGGCTACAATGAGCAGTTCTTC. Amino acids: CASSVVIGYNEQFF.